These T cell receptor beta chains were read from a single sample in a study of shared clonotypes between healthy human individuals. TCRdb's table, derived via immunoSEQ multiplex PCR, lists solely in-frame clones and lacks some. The table lists roughly 2.4 million clones, approximately 96% of them singletons, with more than 0.1% in the top ten. The specimen sequenced was naive CD4+ T cells sorted from blood. These receptors all come from a man aged 18 to 35 in good health. CDR3s include the opening cysteine and the closing phenylalanine or tryptophan. The D gene is left open where the match is weak. Clone size is given for some rows only: seen once, a few or many times, or a class if the clone is expanded.

D: TRBD2
V: TRBV6-5
J: TRBJ2-7
size: NA
CDR3: CASRQRERSEQYF
DNA: TGTGCCAGCAGACAGCGGGAGAGGAGCGAGCAGTACTTC

D: NA
V: TRBV5-1
J: TRBJ2-1
size: NA
CDR3: CASSFLDEQFF
DNA: TGCGCCAGCAGCTTTCTGGATGAGCAGTTCTTC

D: TRBD2
V: TRBV6-5
J: TRBJ2-7
size: NA
CDR3: CASSYSGTSPPYEQYF
DNA: TGTGCCAGCAGTTACTCCGGGACTAGCCCTCCCTACGAGCAGTACTTC

D: NA
V: TRBV27
J: TRBJ2-5
size: NA
CDR3: CASSLSLGETQYF
DNA: TGTGCCAGCAGTTTATCTCTGGGTGAGACCCAGTACTTC

D: TRBD1
V: TRBV5-1
J: TRBJ2-7
size: NA
CDR3: CASSRDRGAYEQYF
DNA: TGCGCCAGCAGCAGGGACAGGGGCGCCTACGAGCAGTACTTC

D: TRBD1
V: TRBV29-1
J: TRBJ1-1
size: NA
CDR3: CSVGAFRTGSTEAFF
DNA: TGCAGCGTTGGGGCGTTTCGGACAGGGAGCACTGAAGCTTTCTTT

D: NA
V: TRBV7-9
J: TRBJ1-1
size: once
CDR3: CASTFRGEYQVTEAFF
DNA: TGTGCCAGCACCTTCAGGGGAGAGTATCAGGTCACTGAAGCTTTCTTT

D: NA
V: TRBV7-9
J: TRBJ1-5
size: NA
CDR3: CASSFSGQPQHF
DNA: TGTGCCAGCAGCTTCAGTGGACAGCCCCAGCATTTT

D: NA
V: TRBV7-8
J: TRBJ2-5
size: NA
CDR3: CASSRRGQEETQYF
DNA: TGTGCCAGCAGCCGGAGGGGACAAGAAGAGACCCAGTACTTC

D: TRBD1
V: TRBV4-1
J: TRBJ1-6
size: NA
CDR3: CASSQGPGQGNSPLHF
DNA: TGCGCCAGCAGCCAGGGACCGGGACAGGGGAATTCACCCCTCCACTTT

D: TRBD2
V: TRBV5-1
J: TRBJ2-5
size: once
CDR3: CASSPGGPGETQYF
DNA: TGCGCCAGCAGCCCGGGGGGGCCGGGAGAGACCCAGTACTTC

D: TRBD1
V: TRBV28
J: TRBJ1-5
size: once
CDR3: CASSIGTGSNQPQHF
DNA: TGTGCCAGCAGTATAGGGACAGGGAGCAATCAGCCCCAGCATTTT

D: NA
V: TRBV7-3
J: TRBJ2-3
size: NA
CDR3: CASSSQGGGTDTQYF
DNA: TGTGCCAGCAGCTCCCAGGGCGGGGGCACAGATACGCAGTATTTT

D: TRBD2
V: TRBV6-5
J: TRBJ2-7
size: NA
CDR3: CASSYSGGRYDEQYF
DNA: TGTGCCAGCAGTTACTCGGGCGGGAGGTACGACGAGCAGTACTTC

D: TRBD1
V: TRBV10-3
J: TRBJ1-2
size: NA
CDR3: CAISEPDRGANYGYTF
DNA: TGTGCCATCAGTGAACCGGACAGGGGAGCTAACTATGGCTACACCTTC

D: NA
V: TRBV30
J: TRBJ1-4
size: NA
CDR3: CAWMSRDKNEKLFF
DNA: TGTGCCTGGATGTCCCGGGACAAGAATGAAAAACTGTTTTTT

D: NA
V: TRBV9
J: TRBJ1-6
size: NA
CDR3: CASSVEGVNSPLHF
DNA: TGTGCCAGCAGCGTAGAAGGGGTCAATTCACCCCTCCACTTT

D: NA
V: TRBV27
J: TRBJ2-7
size: NA
CDR3: CATSPGGGRSSYEQYF
DNA: TGTGCCACCTCCCCCGGAGGCGGACGGAGCTCCTACGAGCAGTACTTC

D: NA
V: TRBV5-1
J: TRBJ1-5
size: NA
CDR3: CASSEDSSNQPQHF
DNA: TGCGCCAGCAGCGAGGACAGCTCTAATCAGCCCCAGCATTTT

D: NA
V: TRBV28
J: TRBJ2-7
size: NA
CDR3: CALGSLAYEQYF
DNA: TGTGCCCTCGGGTCTCTGGCCTACGAGCAGTACTTC

D: NA
V: TRBV30
J: TRBJ2-2
size: NA
CDR3: CAWSGTWRRGRPGELFF
DNA: TGTGCCTGGAGCGGGACTTGGCGGAGGGGCCGGCCCGGGGAGCTGTTTTTT

D: NA
V: TRBV27
J: TRBJ2-2
size: once
CDR3: CASSLSPQAGELFF
DNA: TGTGCCAGCAGTTTATCCCCCCAGGCCGGGGAGCTGTTTTTT

D: TRBD2
V: TRBV13
J: TRBJ2-7
size: NA
CDR3: CASSNGLAGYYEQYF
DNA: TGTGCCAGCAGTAACGGACTAGCGGGCTACTACGAGCAGTACTTC

D: NA
V: TRBV6-6
J: TRBJ2-7
size: NA
CDR3: CASSYSWGYEQYF
DNA: TGTGCCAGCAGTTACTCTTGGGGGTACGAGCAGTACTTC

D: TRBD2
V: TRBV5-6
J: TRBJ2-7
size: NA
CDR3: CASSLGRGSSYEQYF
DNA: TGTGCCAGCAGCTTGGGTCGCGGGAGCTCCTACGAGCAGTACTTC

D: NA
V: TRBV7-5
J: TRBJ2-2
size: NA
CDR3: CARSLWSGTGELFF
DNA: TGTGCCAGAAGCTTATGGAGCGGCACCGGGGAGCTGTTTTTT

D: NA
V: TRBV5-1
J: TRBJ2-3
size: once
CDR3: CASSPAGAGTQYF
DNA: TGCGCCAGCAGCCCCGCGGGTGCGGGTACGCAGTATTTT

D: TRBD2
V: TRBV6-5
J: TRBJ2-3
size: NA
CDR3: CASSLAGGTDTQYF
DNA: TGTGCCAGCAGTTTAGCGGGAGGCACAGATACGCAGTATTTT

D: NA
V: TRBV28
J: TRBJ1-6
size: NA
CDR3: CASSSGARSSYNSPLHF
DNA: TGTGCCAGCAGTTCAGGGGCCAGGAGCTCCTATAATTCACCCCTCCACTTT

D: TRBD2
V: TRBV5-1
J: TRBJ2-7
size: NA
CDR3: CASSIAGGAYEQYF
DNA: TGCGCCAGCAGCATAGCGGGGGGTGCCTACGAGCAGTACTTC

D: NA
V: TRBV18
J: TRBJ2-3
size: NA
CDR3: CASSLQSTDTQYF
DNA: TGTGCCAGCTCATTACAGAGCACAGATACGCAGTATTTT

D: NA
V: TRBV6-5
J: TRBJ1-3
size: NA
CDR3: CASSIGRWTGNTIYF
DNA: TGTGCCAGCAGTATAGGGAGATGGACTGGAAACACCATATATTTT

D: NA
V: TRBV5-5
J: TRBJ1-2
size: NA
CDR3: CASSFGTIDYGYTF
DNA: TGTGCCAGCAGCTTTGGGACAATAGACTATGGCTACACCTTC

D: TRBD1
V: TRBV2
J: TRBJ2-3
size: once
CDR3: CASSPDRGSDTQYF
DNA: TGTGCCAGCAGTCCCGACAGGGGAAGCGATACGCAGTATTTT

D: NA
V: TRBV9
J: TRBJ1-5
size: NA
CDR3: CASSVEQGGQPQHF
DNA: TGTGCCAGCAGCGTAGAGCAGGGAGGTCAGCCCCAGCATTTT

D: NA
V: TRBV27
J: TRBJ1-5
size: NA
CDR3: CASSLLYSPSNQPQHF
DNA: TGTGCCAGCAGTCTCCTTTACAGTCCCAGCAATCAGCCCCAGCATTTT

D: TRBD1
V: TRBV19
J: TRBJ2-7
size: NA
CDR3: CASSPGQRYEQYF
DNA: TGTGCCAGTAGTCCGGGACAGAGATACGAGCAGTACTTC

D: TRBD2
V: TRBV19
J: TRBJ2-7
size: NA
CDR3: CASNKGGVWLNEQYF
DNA: TGTGCCAGTAATAAGGGAGGGGTCTGGTTAAACGAGCAGTACTTC

D: TRBD1
V: TRBV5-1
J: TRBJ1-4
size: NA
CDR3: CASSTFWTGRDEKLFF
DNA: TGCGCCAGCAGCACTTTTTGGACAGGGCGGGATGAAAAACTGTTTTTT

D: TRBD1
V: TRBV15
J: TRBJ1-2
size: NA
CDR3: CATSRNPGGYYGYTF
DNA: TGTGCCACCAGCAGAAACCCAGGGGGCTACTATGGCTACACCTTC

D: TRBD1
V: TRBV28
J: TRBJ1-5
size: NA
CDR3: CASSTGGRNQPQHF
DNA: TGTGCCAGCAGTACAGGGGGCCGCAATCAGCCCCAGCATTTT

D: NA
V: TRBV6-5
J: TRBJ2-5
size: NA
CDR3: CASSKNLHQETQYF
DNA: TGTGCCAGCAGTAAAAACCTACACCAAGAGACCCAGTACTTC